Below, 30 T cell receptor beta chains from the same sample are listed, as sequenced in a study of T cells in women clearing cervical HPV infection. Here immunoSEQ multiplex PCR was the method, and the copy in TCRdb shows in-frame clones only, minus some. Its table records roughly 18,000 clones. Sample: blood buffy coat. The receptors were gathered from a woman aged 18 to 75 with a cervical HPV16 infection that either progressed to CIN3+ or cleared (not recorded which).

As concerns this clone: Coverage ceases 3 residues before the CDR3 finishes, and the germline J gene fills in the end. This chain joins TRBV30 and TRBJ2-5; possibly TRBD2 for D (5 bases). This CDR3 is 14 amino acids long. Between the trimmed V and J ends, which lost 0 bases and 1 base, there was a span of 9 bases. Looked up from germline, CDR1 is GTSNPN and CDR2 is SVGIG (reference sequence). The CDR3 reads CAWSVLGSQETQYF. CDR3 DNA (partial): TGTGCCTGGAGTGTACTAGGATCCCAAGAGACC. The full variable domain, in which reference TRBV30 and TRBJ2-5 provide the parts outside the CDR3, is SQTIHQWPATLVQPVGSPLSLECTVEGTSNPNLYWYRQAAGRGLQLLFYSVGIGQISSEVPQNLSASRPQDRQFILSSKKLLLSDSGFYLCAWSVLGSQETQYFGPGTRLLVL.

With regard to this clone: The CDR3 extends 3 residues past the end of the read, so its final part is completed from the germline J gene. The chain employs TRBV28 and TRBJ2-5, with D perhaps TRBD1 (5 bases). V dropped 6 bases and J dropped 1 base, with 15 bases sitting between them. Germline V gene sequence: CDR1 MDHEN, CDR2 SYDVKM. CDR3 length equals 15 residues. CDR3 sequence reads: CASRREDSFQETQYF. The CDR3 DNA, read in part, is TGTGCCAGCAGACGAGAAGACAGCTTCCAAGAGACC.

A word on this clone: The read gets to within 3 residues of the CDR3 end, and the germline J gene fills in the rest. The V and J genes are TRBV7-3 and TRBJ1-2; 11 bases are shared with TRBD1. V was clipped by 5 bases and J by 7 bases; unmatched bases: 9. The CDR3 contains 15 residues. Germline V lookup: CDR1 SGHTA, CDR2 FQGTGA. The sequenced part of the CDR3 DNA is TGTGCCAGCAGCCCCGGACAGGGGGCTTTTTCTGGC. Protein: CASSPGQGAFSG. The whole CDR3 reads CASSPGQGAFSGYTF.

Comments on this clone: The read stops 3 residues short of the end of the CDR3; the missing end is completed from the germline J gene. V gene TRBV7-3 combines with J gene TRBJ1-2; 7 positions agree with TRBD1. J was trimmed by 1 base and V by 1 base; bases with no gene match: 18. Germline lookup yields CDR1 SGHTA and CDR2 FQGTGA. The CDR3 covers 20 residues. The CDR3 DNA, read in part, is TGTGCCAGCAGCTTAAGCAGTCCGTTAAGGGGGCTGAAAATTAACTATGGC. Encoded protein: CASSLSSPLRGLKINYG. The entire CDR3 sequence reads CASSLSSPLRGLKINYGYTF.

With respect to this clone: The read falls 3 residues short of the CDR3 end, and the missing part is taken from the germline J gene. V and J are TRBV4-2 and TRBJ2-7; 7 bases align to TRBD2. Germline-derived CDR1 and CDR2 are LGHNA and YNFKEQ. The V segment lost 5 bases and the J segment 0 bases; nucleotides outside the gene matches: 7. CDR3 size: 15 residues. CDR3 sequence: CASSGRKRGSYEQYF. The DNA read from the CDR3 is TGTGCCAGCAGCGGGCGAAAGCGGGGCTCCTACGAG.

With respect to this clone: The read gets to within 3 residues of the CDR3 end, and the germline J gene fills in the rest. This chain links TRBV19 with TRBJ2-1; 10 nucleotides agree with TRBD2. The CDR3 loop spans 17 amino acids. V shed 5 bases and J 0 bases; nucleotides not matched to a gene: 7. Looked up from germline, CDR1 is LNHDA and CDR2 is SQIVND (reference sequence). CDR3 in amino acids: CASSVLTSGNSYNEQFF. The sequenced part of the CDR3 DNA is TGTGCCAGTAGTGTATTAACTAGCGGGAACTCCTACAATGAG.

Points on this clone: The CDR3 goes on 3 residues after the read ends, and that part is filled in from the germline J gene. V is TRBV10-3 and J is TRBJ1-4; TRBD1 matches at 8 bases. The ends lost 4 bases at V and 7 bases at J; junction bases unmatched: 8. The germline CDR1 and CDR2 sequences are ENHRY and SYGVKD. The CDR3 runs 15 residues. CDR3 residues: CAISVDRDRTEKLFF. The CDR3 DNA, read in part, is TGTGCCATCAGTGTTGACCGGGACAGGACTGAAAAA.

On this clone: From the germline J gene comes the end of the CDR3, since the read stops 3 residues before it. The chain uses TRBV2 and TRBJ1-6; no reliable D call. V gave up 1 base and J gave up 8 bases, with 12 bases separating them. Germline V gene lookup returns CDR1 SNHLY and CDR2 FYNNEI. The CDR3 runs to 15 residues. The CDR3 loop reads CASSEVNPSYSPLHF. CDR3 DNA, as far as it was read: TGTGCCAGCAGTGAAGTGAACCCGAGCTATTCACCC. Variable domain in full (rest from reference TRBV2 and TRBJ1-6): EPEVTQTPSHQVTQMGQEVILRCVPISNHLYFYWYRQILGQKVEFLVSFYNNEISEKSEIFDDQFSVERPDGSNFTLKIRSTKLEDSAMYFCASSEVNPSYSPLHFGNGTRLTVT.

In the case of this clone: Read coverage stops 3 residues before the CDR3 terminus; the germline J gene supplies the remainder. The chain combines TRBV11-3 with TRBJ2-7; D is perhaps TRBD2 (7 bases). In germline, CDR1 is SGHNT, CDR2 YENEEA. The CDR3 contains 15 residues. Trimming took off 7 bases at V and 0 bases at J, with 16 bases between the two ends. The DNA read from the CDR3 is TGTGCCAGCACCTTGGGGGGGGCACTCTCCTACGAG. It yields the protein CASTLGGALSYE. The full CDR3 sequence reads CASTLGGALSYEQYF.

Measured by frequency, this clone is medium-sized (0.01 to 0.1%). The CDR3 end falls 3 residues outside the read, so it is completed with the germline J gene. The V gene is TRBV6-1, the J gene TRBJ1-1; D may be TRBD1 (5 bases). In germline, CDR1 is MNHNS, CDR2 SASEGT. The CDR3 contains 11 residues. With 4 bases removed from V and 7 bases from J, the gap between germline ends came to 7 bases. The sequenced part of the CDR3 DNA is TGTGCCAGCAGTGTGGGACTTGAA. Its protein product is CASSVGLE. The whole CDR3 protein reads CASSVGLEAFF.

On this clone: The CDR3 end is not reached by the read, which stops 3 residues before it; the germline J gene fills it in. This chain joins TRBV6-2 or TRBV6-3 and TRBJ2-7; 7 positions match TRBD2. Germline V gene sequence: CDR1 MNHEY, CDR2 SVGEGT. With 5 bases clipped from V and 2 bases from J, the junction kept 12 bases outside the gene matches. This CDR3 is 16 amino acids long. CDR3 sequence: CASSESDLAGPYEQYF. The CDR3 DNA, read in part, is TGTGCCAGCAGTGAGTCCGATTTAGCGGGCCCCTACGAG.

As concerns this clone: Coverage ceases 3 residues before the CDR3 finishes, and the germline J gene fills in the end. V and J are TRBV10-3 and TRBJ1-6; D gene uncertain. This CDR3 has 14 residues. V was shortened by 0 bases and J by 8 bases, with 8 bases between the two germline ends. Germline V gene sequence: CDR1 ENHRY, CDR2 SYGVKD. The CDR3 reads CAISESALDSPLHF. The part of the CDR3 DNA that was read is TGTGCCATCAGTGAGTCGGCTTTGGATTCACCC.

On this clone itself: Read coverage stops 3 residues before the CDR3 terminus; the germline J gene supplies the remainder. This chain links TRBV10-3 with TRBJ2-1; tentative D call: TRBD2 (6 bases). V lost 7 bases to trimming and J lost 7 bases, with 14 bases between them. Germline CDR1 is ENHRY and CDR2 is SYGVKD. This CDR3 has 13 residues. CDR3 in amino acids: CAITRSGQNEQFF. Incomplete CDR3 DNA: TGTGCCATCACCCGTAGCGGACAAAATGAG.

Turning to this clone: The CDR3 goes on 3 residues after the read ends, and that part is filled in from the germline J gene. The chain combines TRBV7-9 with TRBJ2-4, with 7 bases identical to TRBD1. CDR3 length: 15 amino acids. The germline V gene has CDR1 SEHNR and CDR2 FQNEAQ (reference sequence). The CDR3 region is CASSPRTGQNYGQYF. Partial CDR3 DNA: TGTGCCAGCAGCCCTCGGACAGGCCAAAACTATGGT.

Note on this clone: The read ends 3 residues early relative to the CDR3; the germline J gene fills the gap. V and J are TRBV20-1 and TRBJ2-7; a possible D gene is TRBD1 (5 bases). This CDR3 contains 12 residues. Germline V gene sequence: CDR1 DFQATT, CDR2 SNEGSKA (reference sequence). V was shortened by 4 bases and J by 4 bases, with 11 bases between the two germline ends. CDR3 amino acids: CSAKGQIYEQYF. Partial CDR3 DNA: TGCAGTGCTAAGGGGCAGATTTACGAG.

With respect to this clone: From the germline J gene comes the end of the CDR3, since the read stops 3 residues before it. The chain combines TRBV29-1 with TRBJ2-7, with TRBD1 matching 9 bases. The CDR3 is made up of 14 amino acids. The V gene end was trimmed by 0 bases and the J gene end by 2 bases; junction bases not matched to a gene: 2. Germline loops: CDR1 SQVTM, CDR2 ANQGSEA. Partial CDR3 DNA: TGCAGCGTTGAAGATGGGACAGGGACCTACGAG. Its protein product is CSVEDGTGTYE. The entire CDR3 sequence reads CSVEDGTGTYEQYF.

On this clone: The read terminates 3 residues before the CDR3 end, so the remaining end is supplied by the germline J gene. The chain couples TRBV20-1 to TRBJ1-5; TRBD1 aligns across 9 bases. This CDR3 is built from 18 residues. Germline V gene lookup returns CDR1 DFQATT and CDR2 SNEGSKA (reference sequence). The V gene end was trimmed by 0 bases and the J gene end by 0 bases; junction bases not matched to a gene: 9. The CDR3 sequence: CSAREGTGNSYSNQPQHF. Incomplete CDR3 DNA: TGCAGTGCTAGAGAAGGGACAGGGAACTCTTATAGCAATCAGCCC.

Turning to this clone: The read stops 3 residues short of the end of the CDR3; the missing end is completed from the germline J gene. This chain joins TRBV30 and TRBJ2-5, with a tentative D call TRBD1 (6 bases). Germline V gene data show CDR1 as GTSNPN and CDR2 as SVGIG (reference sequence). V lost 2 bases, J lost 5 bases, and 12 bases lay in between. The CDR3 has 13 residues. The CDR3 sequence is CAWSNRVAETQYF. The CDR3 DNA, read in part, is TGTGCCTGGAGTAACAGGGTGGCGGAGACC.

Notes on this clone: The read ends 3 residues before the CDR3 terminus; that terminus is restored from the germline J gene. The J gene is TRBJ1-2, the V gene TRBV2; 8 nucleotides align to TRBD1. The CDR3 runs 12 residues. The germline V gene encodes CDR1 SNHLY and CDR2 FYNNEI. The DNA read from the CDR3 is TGTGCCAGTATGGCAGGGGGCCCCGGC. Protein product: CASMAGGPG. The full CDR3 reads CASMAGGPGYTF.

Concerning this clone: The read stops 3 residues short of the end of the CDR3; the missing end is completed from the germline J gene. The chain carries TRBV2 and TRBJ1-2, with D possibly being TRBD1 (6 bases). The length of the CDR3 is 16 residues. V lost 6 bases and J 4 bases, leaving 21 bases between the germline ends. The germline gives CDR1 SNHLY, CDR2 FYNNEI. CDR3 DNA, as far as it was read: TGTGCCAGCAGGAGCTCCGGAGGGGGGGCTCTCTATGGC. Protein sequence: CASRSSGGGALYG. The complete CDR3 reads CASRSSGGGALYGYTF.

Of note for this clone: The read ends 3 residues shy of where the CDR3 ends; the end is completed using the germline J gene. The chain employs TRBV4-1 and TRBJ2-7, with D possibly matching TRBD2 (6 bases). This CDR3 has 14 amino acids. Looked up from germline, CDR1 is MGHRA and CDR2 is YSYEKL. Trimming left V 0 bases short and J 4 bases short, with 10 bases between. CDR3 sequence: CASSQDGAGYEQYF. The CDR3 DNA, read in part, is TGCGCCAGCAGCCAAGACGGGGCGGGGTACGAG.

As for this clone: At one end, the junction sequence differs from germline, possibly due to a read error. The read halts 3 residues ahead of the CDR3 end, with the missing end drawn from the germline J gene. J is TRBJ1-6 and V is TRBV7-9, with D unresolved. The germline gives CDR1 SEHNR, CDR2 FQNEAQ (reference sequence). This CDR3 region has 14 residues. The CDR3 DNA, read in part, is TGTTCCAGCAGCTCGGGTAGCTATAATTCGCCC. This codes for CSSSSGSYNSP. The full CDR3 protein reads CSSSSGSYNSPLHF.

As for this clone: Read data end 3 residues before the CDR3 end; the end is taken from the germline J gene. V gene TRBV4-1 combines with J gene TRBJ1-3; no definite D call. CDR3 length: 17 residues. The germline V and J ends were trimmed by 4 bases and 0 bases, with 16 bases remaining between them. Germline V lookup: CDR1 MGHRA, CDR2 YSYEKL. Partial CDR3 DNA: TGCGCCAGCAGCCGGCTACTAGTTAAAACCTCTGGAAACACC. Its protein is CASSRLLVKTSGNT. The CDR3 in full is CASSRLLVKTSGNTIYF.

Comments on this clone: Read data end 3 residues before the CDR3 end; the end is taken from the germline J gene. The chain is built from TRBV2 and TRBJ1-6, with a weak D call TRBD1 (5 bases). The CDR3 extends over 15 amino acids. Per the germline V gene, CDR1 is SNHLY and CDR2 is FYNNEI. Trimming shortened V by 1 base and J by 4 bases, and 8 bases separated the two germline ends. The CDR3 here is CASSEVDSYNSPLHF. The covered CDR3 bases are TGTGCCAGCAGTGAAGTTGACAGTTATAATTCACCC.

As concerns this clone: The read terminates 3 residues before the CDR3 end, so the remaining end is supplied by the germline J gene. This sequence joins TRBV2 and TRBJ2-2, with 9 bases fitting TRBD1. Germline lookup yields CDR1 SNHLY and CDR2 FYNNEI. This CDR3 is built from 17 residues. CDR3 DNA, as far as it was read: TGTGCCAGCAGCGTACAGGGGGCAAACTCTGGGGCCAACGTG. As protein: CASSVQGANSGANV. The CDR3 in its entirety is CASSVQGANSGANVLFF. The full variable domain, rest sourced from reference TRBV2 and TRBJ2-2, is EPEVTQTPSHQVTQMGQEVILRCVPISNHLYFYWYRQILGQKVEFLVSFYNNEISEKSEIFDDQFSVERPDGSNFTLKIRSTKLEDSAMYFCASSVQGANSGANVLFFGEGSRLTVL.

A remark on this clone: The DNA ends 3 residues before the CDR3 does, and the rest of the CDR3 is filled in from the germline J gene. The chain recombines TRBV30 with TRBJ1-5; D possibly corresponds to TRBD1 (5 bases). V shed 4 bases and J shed 1 base, with 11 bases lying between them. The CDR3 consists of 14 residues. The germline V gene encodes CDR1 GTSNPN and CDR2 SVGIG (reference sequence). The covered CDR3 bases are TGTGCCTGGACCACAGGATTAAGCAATCAGCCC. Translated, it gives CAWTTGLSNQP. The entire CDR3 is CAWTTGLSNQPQHF.

As concerns this clone: The read ends 3 residues shy of where the CDR3 ends; the end is completed using the germline J gene. The chain links TRBV30 to TRBJ1-1; D uncertain. V lost 3 bases and J lost 4, with 21 bases in between. The germline V gene encodes CDR1 GTSNPN and CDR2 SVGIG (reference sequence). The CDR3 has 16 residues. The CDR3 sequence is CAWSRSSGWSATEAFF. The CDR3 DNA, read in part, is TGTGCCTGGAGCCGGTCGTCGGGGTGGTCAGCCACTGAA.

Points on this clone: The read ends 3 residues shy of where the CDR3 ends; the end is completed using the germline J gene. The rearrangement joins TRBV19 to TRBJ2-4; D is uncertain. The ends were cut back, 11 bases at V and 0 bases at J, with 11 bases in the middle. Germline V CDR1 and CDR2: LNHDA, SQIVND (reference sequence). The CDR3 sequence is 13 residues long. Partial CDR3 DNA: TGTGCCTCCACAGATCTAGCCAAAAACATT. It codes for CASTDLAKNI. The entire CDR3 protein is CASTDLAKNIQYF.

Remarks on this clone: The read terminates 3 residues ahead of where the CDR3 ends, so the germline J gene completes it. The sample contains more than one DNA sequence encoding this CDR3. The chain employs TRBV5-4 and TRBJ2-7, with 8 bases that match TRBD1. Unmatched junction bases numbered 1, after V lost 2 bases and J lost 0 bases. Germline V gives CDR1 SGHNT, CDR2 YYREEE (reference sequence). The CDR3 is made up of 14 amino acids. The covered CDR3 bases are TGTGCCAGCAGCTTTGGACAGGGCTCCTACGAG. It codes for CASSFGQGSYE. In full, the CDR3 is CASSFGQGSYEQYF.

A note on this clone: The read ends 3 residues shy of where the CDR3 ends; the end is completed using the germline J gene. V and J are TRBV9 and TRBJ2-5; 10 bases align to TRBD1. With 2 bases clipped from V and 4 bases from J, the junction kept 5 bases outside the gene matches. Germline CDR1 reads SGDLS; CDR2 reads YYNGEE. CDR3 size: 15 residues. Incomplete CDR3 DNA: TGTGCCAGCAGCGTCTGGACAGGGGGAAGAGAGACC. Translating gives CASSVWTGGRET. From start to end, the CDR3 is CASSVWTGGRETQYF.